The clone carrying this T cell receptor (beta chain) was detected many times. The data belong to a study of CDR3 diversity in severe acne. Germline CDR1 is MDHEN and CDR2 is SYDVKM. Trimming pared 4 bases from V and 3 bases from J, leaving 15 bases between. CDR3 length: 15 residues. TCRdb re-called the PCR reads through MiXCR, storing one row per CDR3 protein. The sample contains about 93,000 distinct CDR3 sequences, over 45% of which appear only once. Sequenced: blood. The sequence came from a male donor in good health, serving as a control. The V and J genes are TRBV28 and TRBJ1-2; no reliable D call. DNA for the CDR3: TGTGCCAGCAGTTCGGACGAAGGAGGTCACTATGGCTACACCTTC. Protein sequence: CASSSDEGGHYGYTF.